The 9 T cell receptor beta chains below all came from one sample that was sequenced in a study of blood T cell repertoires in COVID-19. The assay was immunoSEQ multiplex PCR, and TCRdb's table has in-frame clones only and misses some. Of approximately 100,000 clones in the sample, around 84% are singletons; the top ten hold 38%. The sample consisted of peripheral blood. The receptors were sampled from an elderly man with acute or convalescent COVID-19.

The V call is TRBV19, the J call TRBJ2-1, with TRBD2 matching over 7 bases. The V segment lost 1 base and the J segment 2 bases; nucleotides outside the gene matches: 8. Germline values: CDR1 LNHDA, CDR2 SQIVND (reference sequence). CDR3 length: 17 residues. The chain's CDR3 is CASSIGPTSATYNEQFF. CDR3 DNA: TGTGCCAGTAGTATAGGCCCTACTAGCGCGACCTACAATGAGCAGTTCTTC.

This clone has only one observation. The chain links TRBV7-2 to TRBJ1-5; TRBD1 matches at 8 bases. Germline lookup yields CDR1 SGHTA and CDR2 FQGNSA. J lost 4 bases, V lost 5 bases, and 7 bases had no gene match. The CDR3 is 15 residues long. Here the CDR3 DNA reads TGTGCCAGCAGCCCCCGGACAGGGATTAATCAGCCCCAGCATTTT. This translates into CASSPRTGINQPQHF.

This clone was seen only a few times. CDR3: CASSPGVLVVYEQYF. The CDR3 region has the DNA TGTGCCAGCAGTCCAGGGGTCCTAGTTGTTTACGAGCAGTACTTC. V and J are TRBV6-5 and TRBJ2-7, with a weak D call TRBD1 (6 bases). Trimming shortened V by 5 bases and J by 4 bases, and 18 bases separated the two germline ends. Per the germline V gene, CDR1 is MNHEY and CDR2 is SVGAGI. The CDR3 has 15 amino acids.

The chain combines TRBV6-5 with TRBJ2-3; possible D gene TRBD2, 5 bases. V was shortened by 6 bases and J by 6 bases, with 19 bases between the two germline ends. CDR1 MNHEY and CDR2 SVGAGI come from the germline V gene. The CDR3 length is 15 residues. The CDR3 reads CASRYSGMGFDTQYF. CDR3 coding DNA: TGTGCCAGCAGATACAGCGGTATGGGTTTTGATACGCAGTATTTT.

The chain uses TRBV19 and TRBJ2-5; TRBD2 matches at 11 bases. CDR1 is LNHDA, CDR2 SQIVND, per germline (reference sequence). V gave up 6 bases and J gave up 4 bases; unmatched junction bases: 7. The CDR3 consists of 15 residues. This CDR3 is CASSPLAGVSETQYF. In DNA form, the CDR3 reads TGTGCCAGTAGCCCACTAGCGGGGGTATCAGAGACCCAGTACTTC.

This chain uses TRBV2 with TRBJ1-3, with D possibly being TRBD1 (5 bases). The CDR3 consists of 15 residues. Germline CDR1 reads SNHLY; CDR2 reads FYNNEI. V lost 5 bases and J lost 4, with 15 bases in between. CDR3 sequence reads: CASSTRRGLGNTIYF. The CDR3 region has the DNA TGTGCCAGCAGTACCCGGAGGGGACTCGGAAACACCATATATTTT.

In nucleotides, the CDR3 is TGTGCCAGCAGTTTACTCGCGGGGGACACCGGGGAGCTGTTTTTT. Translating gives CASSLLAGDTGELFF. This chain connects TRBV6-5 to TRBJ2-2, with 7 bases matching TRBD2. CDR3 length: 15 residues. Germline V gene lookup returns CDR1 MNHEY and CDR2 SVGAGI. The V segment lost 4 bases and the J segment 3 bases; nucleotides outside the gene matches: 5.

V usage is TRBV7-2 and J usage is TRBJ2-1; tentative D call: TRBD2 (6 bases). Germline V lookup: CDR1 SGHTA, CDR2 FQGNSA. The CDR3 length is 14 residues. V was pared by 6 bases and J by 9 bases, with 18 bases between. CDR3 amino acids: CASRLASKSSEQFF. In nucleotides, the CDR3 is TGTGCCAGCAGACTAGCCTCCAAATCGAGTGAGCAGTTCTTC.

This clone was detected once. This sequence joins TRBV21-1 and TRBJ1-6; the table's D call, TRBD1, was not checked against the DNA. TRBV21-1 is shown as a pseudogene. This CDR3 has 17 amino acids. CDR3 sequence reads: CASSSNGVGQGFSPLHF. The CDR3 coding sequence is TGTGCCAGCAGCAGCAACGGGGTCGGACAGGGTTTTTCACCCCTCCACTTT.